The clone carrying this TCR beta chain was picked up one time. PCR amplification relied on 60 Vbeta primers (plus 13 Jbeta primers). Data came from immunoSEQ multiplex PCR; TCRdb stores just in-frame clones and leaves some out. The top ten hold approximately 1.3% of the sample, which has approximately 110,000 clones, approximately 80% seen once. The data stem from a study of cytomegalovirus exposure and HLA in healthy donors. Study background: In a previous analysis, 110 million or so unique TCR beta sequences were found from roughly 200 million T cells.

With 4 bases removed from V and 2 bases from J, the gap between germline ends came to 17 bases. Germline loops: CDR1 SGHTA, CDR2 FQGNSA. The CDR3 has 16 amino acids. The rearrangement links TRBV7-2 to TRBJ1-2; possibly TRBD1 for D (6 bases). The material sequenced was PBMCs. The clonotype was recovered from a man aged 25-45 years in good health and CMV-seronegative. DNA of the CDR3: TGTGCCAGCAGCTCCCGCCGGGACACCCTAAACTATGGCTACACCTTC. Protein product: CASSSRRDTLNYGYTF.